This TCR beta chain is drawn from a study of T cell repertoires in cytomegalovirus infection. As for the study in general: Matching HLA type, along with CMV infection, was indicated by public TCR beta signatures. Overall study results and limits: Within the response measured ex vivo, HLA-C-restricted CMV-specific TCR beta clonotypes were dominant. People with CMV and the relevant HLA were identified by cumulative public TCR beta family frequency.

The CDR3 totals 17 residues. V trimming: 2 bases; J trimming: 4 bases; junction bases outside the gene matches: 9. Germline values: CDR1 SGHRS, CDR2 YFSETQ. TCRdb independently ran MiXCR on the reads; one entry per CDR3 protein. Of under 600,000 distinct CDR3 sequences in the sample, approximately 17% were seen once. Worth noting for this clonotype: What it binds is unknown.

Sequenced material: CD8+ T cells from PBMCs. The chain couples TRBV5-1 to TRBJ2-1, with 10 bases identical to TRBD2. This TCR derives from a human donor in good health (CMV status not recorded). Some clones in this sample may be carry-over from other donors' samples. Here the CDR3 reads CASSFLGSGGGYNEQFF. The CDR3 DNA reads TGCGCCAGCAGCTTCCTGGGGAGCGGGGGGGGTTACAATGAGCAGTTCTTC.